This T cell receptor (beta chain) was sequenced during a study of vaccination and CD4 T cells after COVID-19. Looking at the study overall: Each enrolled participant received a two-dose regimen of either BNT162b2 or mRNA-1273 vaccine.

Cultured CD4+ T cell DNA was sequenced using the Oncomine TCR Beta short-read assay. Cultured CD4+ T cells yielded the extracted genomic DNA. TCRdb fed the PCR reads into MiXCR, producing one record per CDR3 protein. The table has some 25,000 distinct CDR3 sequences, roughly 45% seen once. This CDR3 has 15 amino acids. V was trimmed by 3 bases and J by 7 bases, leaving 19 bases between them. Per germline, CDR1 DFQATT and CDR2 SNEGSKA (reference sequence). Treatment of the sample: roughly 10-day PBMC culture with coronavirus spike peptide pools or control peptides (ViraFEST assay). Overall study findings and caveats: Of the reactive clones in convalescent patients, a median around 83% showed up only post-vaccination.

There are a few counts of this clonotype. Its antigen remains unidentified. The origin of this receptor is a human donor who had recovered from COVID-19. Source material: CD4+ T cells from blood, cultured in vitro. The V gene is TRBV20-1, the J gene TRBJ1-5; possible D gene TRBD1, 5 bases. This CDR3 reads CSASPQGVGIQPQHF. CDR3 nucleotides: TGCAGTGCTAGTCCGCAGGGAGTGGGCATCCAGCCCCAGCATTTT.